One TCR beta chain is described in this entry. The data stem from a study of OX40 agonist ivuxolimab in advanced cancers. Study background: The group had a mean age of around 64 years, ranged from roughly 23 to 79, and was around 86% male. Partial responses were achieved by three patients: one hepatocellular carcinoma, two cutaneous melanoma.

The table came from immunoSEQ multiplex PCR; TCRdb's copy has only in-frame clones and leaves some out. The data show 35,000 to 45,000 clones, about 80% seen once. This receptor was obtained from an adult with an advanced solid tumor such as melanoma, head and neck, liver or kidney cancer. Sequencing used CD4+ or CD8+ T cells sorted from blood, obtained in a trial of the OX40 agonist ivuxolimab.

CDR3 amino acids: CASSLLLGEQYF. The CDR3 bases are TGTGCCAGCAGCCTACTACTTGGGGAGCAGTACTTC. J is TRBJ2-5 and V is TRBV11-2; TRBD2 is a possible D gene (5 bases). Germline CDR1 and CDR2: SGHAT and FQNNGV. V was shortened by 5 bases and J by 11 bases, with 15 bases between the two germline ends. This CDR3 comprises 12 residues.